The next 20 T cell receptor beta chains were all read from a single sample in a study of cytomegalovirus exposure and HLA in healthy donors. Vbeta (60) and Jbeta (13) primers were used in the PCR. This table comes from immunoSEQ multiplex PCR, and its TCRdb copy is limited to in-frame clones, with some not included. The sample consists of approximately 170,000 clones, roughly 65% of them appearing once. Material for sequencing was PBMCs. The receptors were gathered from a man in his late teens or twenties in good health and CMV-seropositive.

This chain links TRBV19 with TRBJ2-5; perhaps TRBD2 as D (5 bases). Germline V CDR1 and CDR2: LNHDA, SQIVND (reference sequence). Trimming shortened V by 5 bases and J by 1 base, and 11 bases separated the two germline ends. CDR3 length: 14 residues. The CDR3, as DNA: TGTGCCAGTAGTCAACTGGGAGCCCAAGAGACCCAGTACTTC. It specifies CASSQLGAQETQYF.

As DNA, the CDR3 is TGTGCCAGCAGTCTCCCGGGAGAGACTGAAGCTTTCTTT. It is translated as CASSLPGETEAFF. The chain couples TRBV28 to TRBJ1-1; D is unresolved. CDR3 length: 13 residues. Germline CDR1 and CDR2: MDHEN and SYDVKM. V was pared by 5 bases and J by 5 bases, with 12 bases between.

The genes are TRBV11-2 and TRBJ1-1, with a possible D match to TRBD1 (6 bases). Per germline, CDR1 SGHAT and CDR2 FQNNGV. The CDR3 runs to 16 residues. Trimming left V 1 base short and J 4 bases short, with 16 bases between. CDR3 in amino acids: CASSLVGGDGTTEAFF. The CDR3 DNA is TGTGCCAGCAGCTTAGTAGGGGGGGACGGCACCACTGAAGCTTTCTTT.

This rearrangement joins TRBV28 to TRBJ2-7; TRBD2 might be the D (5 bases). In germline, CDR1 is MDHEN, CDR2 SYDVKM. Trimming shortened V by 6 bases and J by 0 bases, and 9 bases separated the two germline ends. The CDR3 length is 13 residues. The DNA for the CDR3 is TGTGCCAGCAGCACCGGGGACTCCTACGAGCAGTACGTC. It translates to CASSTGDSYEQYV.

The table lists this clone with a count of one. The chain uses TRBV28 and TRBJ1-6; D remains ambiguous. The CDR3 runs 14 residues. Germline values: CDR1 MDHEN, CDR2 SYDVKM. Deletions cut 1 base from V and 6 bases from J, with 7 bases between. Here the CDR3 reads CASSLSRSNSPLHF. The CDR3 coding sequence is TGTGCCAGCAGTTTATCCAGAAGTAATTCACCCCTCCACTTT.

J is TRBJ1-2 and V is TRBV5-1, with TRBD1 matching 10 bases. The V segment lost 0 bases and the J segment 4 bases; nucleotides outside the gene matches: 3. Germline V CDR1 and CDR2: SGHRS, YFSETQ. There are 15 residues in the CDR3. The CDR3 DNA follows: TGCGCCAGCAGCTTGGTGACAGGGGGCAGCTATGGCTACACCTTC. Its protein product is CASSLVTGGSYGYTF.

This clone was detected once. This chain links TRBV19 with TRBJ1-1, with D perhaps TRBD1 (5 bases). Trimming removed 3 bases from V and 2 bases from J, with 10 bases in between. The length of the CDR3 is 14 residues. Germline V gives CDR1 LNHDA, CDR2 SQIVND (reference sequence). CDR3 loop: CASSMAGVNTEAFF. The CDR3 nucleotides are TGTGCCAGTAGTATGGCGGGGGTCAACACTGAAGCTTTCTTT.

The V and J genes are TRBV11-3 and TRBJ2-1; the D gene is possibly TRBD2 (7 bases). This CDR3 is built from 14 residues. Germline lookup yields CDR1 SGHNT and CDR2 YENEEA. V gave up 2 bases and J gave up 10 bases, with 15 bases separating them. CDR3 DNA: TGTGCCAGCAGCTTAAGGGGTTCGGGGGGCGAGCAGTTCTTC. It encodes CASSLRGSGGEQFF.

The chain carries TRBV11-2 and TRBJ2-3; TRBD2 agrees at 7 bases. In germline, CDR1 is SGHAT, CDR2 FQNNGV. The V segment lost 2 bases and the J segment 3 bases; nucleotides outside the gene matches: 5. This CDR3 has 15 residues. The CDR3, as DNA: TGTGCCAGCAGCTTATGGCGGGAGAAGACAGATACGCAGTATTTT. It is translated as CASSLWREKTDTQYF. Variable domain in full (rest from reference TRBV11-2 and TRBJ2-3): EAGVAQSPRYKIIEKRQSVAFWCNPISGHATLYWYQQILGQGPKLLIQFQNNGVVDDSQLPKDRFSAERLKGVDSTLKIQPAKLEDSAVYLCASSLWREKTDTQYFGPGTRLTVL.

There are a few counts of this clone. The chain has TRBV6-1 and TRBJ2-1; TRBD1 agrees at 7 bases. Germline assignment: CDR1 MNHNS and CDR2 SASEGT. V lost 4 bases, J lost 12 bases, and 6 bases stayed unmatched. CDR3 size: 12 residues. The CDR3 sequence is CASSVQGIGQFF. CDR3 nucleotides: TGTGCCAGCAGTGTACAGGGGATAGGGCAGTTCTTC.

The chain links TRBV27 to TRBJ1-1; D ambiguous. Germline assignment: CDR1 MNHEY and CDR2 SMNVEV (reference sequence). The CDR3 is 13 residues long. The V end lost 5 bases, the J end lost 0 bases, and 7 bases lay between the germline ends. CDR3 region: CASSPFLNTEAFF. The CDR3 DNA reads TGTGCCAGCAGTCCATTTTTGAACACTGAAGCTTTCTTT.

The CDR3 DNA is TGCGCCAGCAGCTCCCGGTCGGGAGGGAACACTGAAGCTTTCTTT. This translates into CASSSRSGGNTEAFF. The chain has TRBV5-1 and TRBJ1-1; D is unresolved. The CDR3 loop spans 15 amino acids. Germline CDR1 SGHRS, CDR2 YFSETQ. Trimming cost V 3 bases and J 1 base, with 13 bases left between them.

This clone was counted only a few times. The chain recombines TRBV27 with TRBJ1-4; 10 positions agree with TRBD1. The germline V gene has CDR1 MNHEY and CDR2 SMNVEV (reference sequence). The V gene end was trimmed by 5 bases and the J gene end by 7 bases; junction bases not matched to a gene: 7. CDR3 length equals 15 residues. DNA for the CDR3: TGTGCCAGCAGTAGATGGACAGGGGGGGGTGAAAAACTGTTTTTT. It codes for CASSRWTGGGEKLFF.

The genes are TRBV6-6 and TRBJ2-7, with D possibly being TRBD1 (6 bases). Germline assignment: CDR1 MNHNY and CDR2 SVGAGI (reference sequence). V lost 0 bases and J lost 2, with 8 bases in between. The CDR3 length is 14 residues. The CDR3 bases are TGTGCCAGCAGTTACTCCGGGACAACCTACGAGCAGTACGTC. Its translation: CASSYSGTTYEQYV.

In its sample, this clone was seen once. The V and J genes are TRBV5-5 and TRBJ2-5; 7 bases fit TRBD2. V dropped 2 bases and J dropped 2; count of bases not matched to a gene: 6. The CDR3 has 15 amino acids. Per germline, CDR1 SGHKS and CDR2 YYEKEE (reference sequence). CDR3 loop: CASSFVGGLQETQYF. Written as DNA, the CDR3 is TGTGCCAGCAGCTTTGTCGGGGGACTACAAGAGACCCAGTACTTC.

The chain couples TRBV28 to TRBJ2-1; 8 positions match TRBD2. The CDR3 length is 18 residues. Losses at the gene ends were 3 bases for V and 7 bases for J; bases not matched to a gene: 17. CDR1 and CDR2 from the germline V gene are MDHEN and SYDVKM. Written as DNA, the CDR3 is TGTGCCAGCAGTTTTAACACAGCCGTAGCGGGAAAAGGAAATGAGCAGTTCTTC. Its protein product is CASSFNTAVAGKGNEQFF.

There are a few counts of this clone. The rearrangement uses TRBV5-6 and TRBJ1-4; 9 nucleotides line up with TRBD1. Per the germline V gene, CDR1 is SGHDT and CDR2 is YYEEEE. The trim removed 1 base at V and 6 bases at J, leaving 7 bases unmatched. The CDR3 is 16 amino acids. CDR3 in DNA: TGTGCCAGCAGCTTGCTCCGGGACAGGGTCTATGAAAAACTGTTTTTT. This codes for CASSLLRDRVYEKLFF.

The genes are TRBV15 and TRBJ2-5, with TRBD1 identical over 12 bases. Germline-derived CDR1 and CDR2 are LNHNV and YYDKDF (reference sequence). V lost 1 base and J lost 5; bases outside the gene matches: 5. This CDR3 is 16 amino acids long. The DNA for the CDR3 is TGTGCCACCAGCAGAGGGGACAGGGGGCATGGGGAGACCCAGTACTTC. Protein product: CATSRGDRGHGETQYF.

In its sample, this clone was seen a few times. V is TRBV6-1 and J is TRBJ2-7; D perhaps matches TRBD1 (6 bases). The CDR3 is 15 amino acids. The V and J ends lost 4 bases and 6 bases respectively, with 19 bases between them. Per germline, CDR1 MNHNS and CDR2 SASEGT. In DNA form, the CDR3 reads TGTGCCAGCAGTGGGGCGAGGACAGCGGTCCTCGAGCAGTACGTC. This codes for CASSGARTAVLEQYV.

This clone was detected once. V and J are TRBV14 and TRBJ2-1; the match to TRBD2 covers 7 bases. The CDR3 runs to 17 residues. V was pared by 1 base and J by 9 bases, with 15 bases of the junction left unmatched. Germline CDR1 and CDR2: SGHDN and FVKESK. CDR3 residues: CASSQVPRLAASGEQFF. The CDR3 DNA sequence: TGTGCCAGCAGCCAAGTCCCCCGGCTAGCGGCGTCGGGTGAGCAGTTCTTC.